The 9 T cell receptor beta chains given below trace back to one sample, sequenced in a study of blood T cell repertoires in COVID-19. Sequenced by immunoSEQ multiplex PCR; TCRdb stores in-frame clones only, minus some. This table holds roughly 500,000 clones, 75% to 90% found once. Sequenced: peripheral blood. These receptors all come from a man between 18 and 29 years old with COVID-19, enrolled during active disease.

The rearrangement uses TRBV7-2 and TRBJ2-5; TRBD2 agrees at 7 bases. J gave up 0 bases and V 1 base, and 5 bases lay outside the gene matches. This CDR3 has 16 amino acids. Looked up from germline, CDR1 is SGHTA and CDR2 is FQGNSA. CDR3: CASSLGSGRYQETQYF. In DNA, the CDR3 is TGTGCCAGCAGCTTAGGTAGCGGGCGGTACCAAGAGACCCAGTACTTC.

Note on this clone: The same CDR3 can be traced to other DNA sequences in this sample. The chain joins TRBV5-1 to TRBJ1-6, with D tentatively TRBD1 (5 bases). The CDR3 has 14 residues. Germline V lookup: CDR1 SGHRS, CDR2 YFSETQ. With 0 bases removed from V and 6 bases from J, the gap between germline ends came to 7 bases. CDR3 loop: CASSLGQGNSPLHF. The CDR3 DNA follows: TGCGCCAGCAGCTTGGGGCAGGGTAATTCACCCCTCCACTTT.

This chain links TRBV5-6 with TRBJ2-3, with TRBD2 identical over 8 bases. The CDR3 length is 15 residues. V was pared by 4 bases and J by 3 bases, with 7 bases of the junction left unmatched. In germline, CDR1 is SGHDT, CDR2 YYEEEE. CDR3 DNA sequence: TGTGCCAGCAGCCCTCGGGGGGGCAGAACAGATACGCAGTATTTT. This sequence encodes CASSPRGGRTDTQYF.

The chain's CDR3 is CASSRSGRDYSEQFF. CDR3 DNA: TGTGCCAGCAGCAGAAGCGGGAGGGACTACAGCGAGCAGTTCTTC. The genes are TRBV7-8 and TRBJ2-1, with 10 bases identical to TRBD2. Germline CDR1 SGHVS, CDR2 FQNEAQ. The CDR3 loop spans 15 amino acids. V dropped 5 bases and J dropped 10; count of bases not matched to a gene: 11.

The chain has TRBV6-5 and TRBJ1-5; 8 bases align to TRBD1. Trimming removed 6 bases from V and 6 bases from J; junction bases left unmatched: 7. Per germline, CDR1 MNHEY and CDR2 SVGAGI. The CDR3 is 14 residues long. CDR3 nucleotides: TGTGCCAGCAGCGAGCAGGGGGCGGTTCAGCCCCAGCATTTT. This sequence encodes CASSEQGAVQPQHF.

V and J are TRBV11-3 and TRBJ2-1; D not certain. Germline V gene sequence: CDR1 SGHNT, CDR2 YENEEA. The CDR3 consists of 13 residues. The ends were cut back, 4 bases at V and 8 bases at J, with 12 bases in the middle. As DNA, the CDR3 is TGTGCCAGCAGCTACTTATCAAACCATGAGCAGTTCTTC. It specifies CASSYLSNHEQFF.

Worth noting for this clone: The same CDR3 also results from other DNA sequences found in this sample. The chain combines TRBV27 with TRBJ2-3, with 11 bases aligning to TRBD2. The CDR3 sequence is 13 residues long. Germline assignment: CDR1 MNHEY and CDR2 SMNVEV (reference sequence). The V segment lost 8 bases and the J segment 5 bases; nucleotides outside the gene matches: 3. CDR3 nucleotides: TGTGCCAGCCGCCTAGCGGGAGGAGATACGCAGTATTTT. This codes for CASRLAGGDTQYF.

Here the CDR3 reads CASAPGQGYYEQYF. The CDR3, as DNA: TGTGCCAGCGCTCCGGGACAGGGATACTACGAGCAGTACTTC. The chain couples TRBV6-5 to TRBJ2-7; 9 bases align to TRBD1. This CDR3 is 14 amino acids long. Trimming removed 8 bases from V and 3 bases from J; junction bases left unmatched: 8. In germline, CDR1 is MNHEY, CDR2 SVGAGI.

V is TRBV11-3 and J is TRBJ2-2; 10 bases line up with TRBD1. The V gene end was trimmed by 2 bases and the J gene end by 7 bases; junction bases not matched to a gene: 4. The V gene's germline CDR1 is SGHNT and CDR2 YENEEA. The CDR3 contains 15 residues. CDR3 sequence: CASSLRQGADGELFF. The CDR3 DNA is TGTGCCAGCAGCTTACGACAGGGGGCCGACGGGGAGCTGTTTTTT.